This T cell receptor (beta chain) was observed in a study of OX40 agonist ivuxolimab in advanced cancers. About the study: Those treated in dose escalation had hepatocellular carcinoma, melanoma, renal cell cancer or head and neck cancer.

As regards this clone: Antigen unknown.

General study points: Averaging showed that CD8+ T cells had more expanded clones than CD4+ did.

The CDR3 totals 15 residues. Germline loops: CDR1 MGHDK, CDR2 SYGVNS. Trimming took 1 base from V and 5 from J, leaving 13 bases between them. Profiled with immunoSEQ multiplex PCR; TCRdb holds only in-frame clones, not every one. The table includes nearly 50,000 clones, roughly 90% detected once. The sequence was collected from an adult with an advanced solid tumor such as melanoma, head and neck, liver or kidney cancer. The material sequenced was CD4+ or CD8+ T cells sorted from blood, taken in a trial of the OX40 agonist ivuxolimab. The rearrangement links TRBV25-1 to TRBJ2-3; TRBD1 or TRBD2 may be the D gene (5 bases each). CDR3: CASSEWGSREDTQYF. CDR3 bases: TGTGCCAGCAGTGAATGGGGGAGCAGAGAAGATACGCAGTATTTT.